Below are 2 T cell receptor beta chains sequenced from a single sample in a study of blood T cell repertoires in COVID-19. Profiling relied on immunoSEQ multiplex PCR, and the TCRdb table lists in-frame clones only, not all of them. The top ten clones hold 3.7% of a sample with under 200,000 clones, about 87% of them seen once. Sequencing used peripheral blood. The receptor set was obtained from a man aged 18 to 35 with active or convalescent COVID-19.

This sequence joins TRBV11-2 and TRBJ2-7; 7 bases align to TRBD1. V was clipped by 5 bases and J by 6 bases; unmatched bases: 4. Germline CDR1 is SGHAT and CDR2 is FQNNGV. The CDR3 is made up of 12 amino acids. The CDR3 coding sequence is TGTGCCAGCAGCGGCGACAGGGTCGAGCAGTACGTC. It translates to CASSGDRVEQYV.

The rearrangement joins TRBV19 to TRBJ2-1; D possibly corresponds to TRBD2 (6 bases). V was clipped by 1 base and J by 0 bases, with 13 bases between them. The length of the CDR3 is 17 residues. CDR1 and CDR2 (germline): LNHDA, SQIVND (reference sequence). The CDR3 region is CASSIVGGFSSYNEQFF. Here the CDR3 DNA reads TGTGCCAGTAGTATAGTCGGAGGGTTTAGCTCCTACAATGAGCAGTTCTTC.